This T cell receptor beta chain is from a study of T cells in Graves' hyperthyroidism and ophthalmopathy. The sample holds many counts of this clonotype. Regions amplified from RNA transcripts were the TCR beta CDR3 regions. The study used the HTBI primer set for a first-round RT-PCR of the TCR CDR3. Using its own MiXCR run on the multiplex PCR reads, TCRdb lists one record per CDR3 protein. The sample has hundreds of thousands of distinct CDR3 sequences; roughly 14% are singletons. Specimen: blood. The receptor was derived from a woman aged 18-29 years with Graves' hyperthyroidism.

CDR3 protein: CASSTRTGLAPQHF. The CDR3 bases are TGTGCCAGTAGTACACGGACAGGGCTCGCGCCCCAGCATTTT. The rearrangement links TRBV19 to TRBJ1-5; 8 bases map to TRBD1. V lost 4 bases to trimming and J lost 9 bases; unmatched junction nucleotides: 8. This CDR3 is 14 amino acids long. Germline values: CDR1 LNHDA, CDR2 SQIVND (reference sequence).